The present TCR beta chain was sequenced within a study of T cells of healthy individuals. TCRdb called the 5' RACE reads again in MiXCR, with one record for every CDR3 protein. Counted here are around 80,000 distinct CDR3 sequences, approximately 4.8% occurring once; the ten biggest clones make up approximately 8%. Germline V gene data show CDR1 as MDHEN and CDR2 as SYDVKM. The CDR3 extends over 12 residues, inclusive of both ends. To note about this clonotype: As the CDR3 is not closed by the conserved phenylalanine or tryptophan, this likely results from a read error. The DNA is left out, because the CDR3 cannot be placed on it with certainty; the CDR3 is given as TCRdb lists it.

The chain joins TRBV28 to TRBJ1-1; the D segment call TRBD1 is taken from the table without a DNA check. This clonotype was sampled from a female donor in good health. CDR3 sequence reads: CASSSHQGPLQC.